One and the same sample provided the 13 T cell receptor beta chains below, sequenced in a study of T cell repertoires in cytomegalovirus infection. Antigens of these TCRs are unknown. TCRdb redid the calling of the reads with MiXCR, one entry per CDR3 protein. Of more than 250,000 distinct CDR3 sequences in the sample, 20% to 30% are singletons; the top ten hold about an eighth. Sequencing was performed on cultured PBMCs, taken from culture after CMV antigen stimulation. Receptors originate from a human donor in good health (CMV status not recorded). Some clones in this sample may be carry-over from other donors' samples.

This clonotype was found many times. The chain joins TRBV12-3 or TRBV12-4 to TRBJ1-2; D not resolved. CDR3 length equals 14 residues. The V end was cut by 6 bases, the J end by 9 bases, with 20 bases between. As DNA, the CDR3 is TGTGCCAGCAGACTACCGTCAAGGGCGCATAGCTACACCTTC. It is translated as CASRLPSRAHSYTF.

This clonotype appeared a few times. The rearrangement joins TRBV20-1 to TRBJ2-1; 8 nucleotides line up with TRBD1. Germline V gene sequence: CDR1 DFQATT, CDR2 SNEGSKA (reference sequence). This CDR3 comprises 15 residues. The J segment lost 7 bases and the V segment lost 0 bases, leaving 8 bases of the junction unmatched. The CDR3 spells CSARDSRTGRNEQFF. DNA of the CDR3: TGCAGTGCTAGAGATTCCCGGACAGGGCGAAATGAGCAGTTCTTC.

This clonotype was recorded many times. This chain joins TRBV7-2 and TRBJ2-1, with a possible D match to TRBD1 (6 bases). The V end lost 5 bases, the J end lost 0 bases, and 11 bases lay between the germline ends. The CDR3 length is 15 residues. The V gene's germline CDR1 is SGHTA and CDR2 FQGNSA. This CDR3 is CASSPGHISYNEQFF. CDR3 nucleotide sequence: TGTGCCAGCAGCCCGGGACACATCTCCTACAATGAGCAGTTCTTC. The entire variable domain, with the rest obtained from reference TRBV7-2 and TRBJ2-1, is as follows: GAGVSQSPSNKVTEKGKDVELRCDPISGHTALYWYRQSLGQGLEFLIYFQGNSAPDKSGLPSDRFSAERTGGSVSTLTIQRTQQEDSAVYLCASSPGHISYNEQFFGPGTRLTVL.

The V and J genes are TRBV11-2 and TRBJ2-3; TRBD1 matches 7 bases. Germline lookup yields CDR1 SGHAT and CDR2 FQNNGV. The CDR3 extends over 15 amino acids. The V gene end was trimmed by 5 bases and the J gene end by 4 bases; junction bases not matched to a gene: 9. The CDR3 region is CASSPVQGFPDTQYF. CDR3 sequence (DNA): TGTGCCAGCAGCCCAGTACAGGGGTTCCCAGATACGCAGTATTTT.

The chain uses TRBV7-6 and TRBJ2-2; 11 bases align to TRBD2. V was pared by 1 base and J by 6 bases, with 4 bases of the junction left unmatched. The CDR3 loop spans 16 amino acids. Germline assignment: CDR1 SGHVS and CDR2 FNYEAQ. The CDR3 is CASSLGTSGRPGELFF. The DNA for the CDR3 is TGTGCCAGCAGCTTAGGTACTAGCGGGAGACCCGGGGAGCTGTTTTTT. Complete variable domain (other parts from reference TRBV7-6 and TRBJ2-2): GAGVSQSPRYKVTKRGQDVALRCDPISGHVSLYWYRQALGQGPEFLTYFNYEAQQDKSGLPNDRFSAERPEGSISTLTIQRTEQRDSAMYRCASSLGTSGRPGELFFGEGSRLTVL.

This clonotype was seen only a few times. In nucleotides, the CDR3 is TGTGCCAGCTCAGAGCGGGAACCCCCTGCGGGCGAGCAGTACGTC. Translation gives CASSEREPPAGEQYV. V is TRBV18 and J is TRBJ2-7; TRBD2 aligns across 7 bases. V lost 5 bases, J lost 6 bases, and 13 bases stayed unmatched. CDR3 length: 15 amino acids. Germline CDR1 and CDR2: KGHSH and LQKENI.

This clonotype was detected ten times or more. The rearrangement links TRBV7-6 to TRBJ2-1; 9 bases match TRBD2. The CDR3 sequence is 19 residues long. CDR1 SGHVS and CDR2 FNYEAQ come from the germline V gene. The trim removed 3 bases at V and 5 bases at J, leaving 17 bases unmatched. The CDR3 DNA is TGTGCCAGCAGCTTGAACGGGCTTCTAGCGGGGTGGGTCGACAATGAGCAGTTCTTC. Its protein is CASSLNGLLAGWVDNEQFF. Supplemented by reference TRBV7-6 and TRBJ2-1, the full variable domain reads GAGVSQSPRYKVTKRGQDVALRCDPISGHVSLYWYRQALGQGPEFLTYFNYEAQQDKSGLPNDRFSAERPEGSISTLTIQRTEQRDSAMYRCASSLNGLLAGWVDNEQFFGPGTRLTVL.

J is TRBJ2-1 and V is TRBV15, with a possible D match to TRBD2 (5 bases). The V end lost 3 bases, the J end lost 7 bases, and 19 bases lay between the germline ends. This CDR3 comprises 16 residues. From germline, CDR1 is LNHNV and CDR2 YYDKDF (reference sequence). CDR3 in DNA: TGTGCCACCAGCAGGGCCGGACTCGACTGGGGAAATGAGCAGTTCTTC. Its protein product is CATSRAGLDWGNEQFF.

The chain couples TRBV6-5 to TRBJ2-1; D is ambiguous. CDR1 MNHEY and CDR2 SVGAGI come from the germline V gene. The CDR3 consists of 16 residues. The V and J ends lost 2 bases and 4 bases respectively, with 15 bases between them. As DNA, the CDR3 is TGTGCCAGCAGTTACGAGTCACCCAGCCGGTACAATGAGCAGTTCTTC. Translated, it gives CASSYESPSRYNEQFF.

There are a few counts of this clonotype. The V gene is TRBV13, the J gene TRBJ2-1; the match to TRBD2 covers 8 bases. Trimming removed 4 bases from V and 2 bases from J; junction bases left unmatched: 4. The CDR3 extends over 15 amino acids. Germline V CDR1 and CDR2: PRHDT, FYEKMQ (reference sequence). The CDR3 DNA reads as TGTGCCAGCAGCTATGGGACTAGGGCCTACAATGAGCAGTTCTTC. Protein product: CASSYGTRAYNEQFF.

This clonotype occurred a few times. The gene calls are TRBV7-6 and TRBJ2-1, with 10 positions matching TRBD2. The CDR3 totals 17 residues. Losses at the gene ends were 5 bases for V and 1 base for J; bases not matched to a gene: 8. The V gene's germline CDR1 is SGHVS and CDR2 FNYEAQ. This chain's CDR3 is CASSPRATSGSYNEQFF. In nucleotides, the CDR3 is TGTGCCAGCAGCCCCAGGGCGACTAGCGGGTCCTACAATGAGCAGTTCTTC.

The CDR3 is CASFPWVAEGVPHYEQYF. The CDR3 DNA reads TGCGCCAGCTTCCCTTGGGTAGCGGAAGGGGTACCCCACTACGAGCAGTACTTC. The chain combines TRBV23-1 with TRBJ2-7; D may be TRBD2 (6 bases). TRBV23-1 carries the ORF label, with uncertain function. CDR3 length: 18 residues. The V end was cut by 8 bases, the J end by 3 bases, with 29 bases between.

This clonotype has a handful of counts. The rearrangement uses TRBV15 and TRBJ2-7; 12 bases are shared with TRBD1. The J segment lost 7 bases and the V segment lost 8 bases, leaving 6 bases of the junction unmatched. Per germline, CDR1 LNHNV and CDR2 YYDKDF (reference sequence). This CDR3 is built from 13 residues. The DNA of the CDR3 is TGTGCCACCGGGGACAGGGGGCCGGAGGAGCAGTACTTC. This sequence encodes CATGDRGPEEQYF.